Listed below are T cell receptor beta chains from one sample, sequenced in a study of blood T cell repertoires in COVID-19. Repertoires were generated with immunoSEQ multiplex PCR, while TCRdb's copy carries only in-frame clones and drops some. This repertoire shows 130,000 to 150,000 clones, 84% found once; its top ten account for roughly a tenth. Sequenced sample: peripheral blood. The receptor source for this set is a man aged 60 to 69 with active or convalescent COVID-19. CDR3s include the opening cysteine and the closing phenylalanine or tryptophan. Fields, in order: D gene, V gene, clone size, J gene, CDR3 DNA, CDR3 protein. The D gene is left open where the match is weak. Only part of the rows carry a size: once, few, many, or a class if the clone is expanded.

d_call: NA
v_call: TRBV21-1
clone_size: NA
j_call: TRBJ1-5
cdr3_nt: TGTGCCAGCAGCAAAGGAGAGTACAATCAGCCCCAGCATTTT
cdr3_aa: CASSKGEYNQPQHF

d_call: NA
v_call: TRBV9
clone_size: once
j_call: TRBJ2-1
cdr3_nt: TGTGCCAGCAGCGTAGGTCGCAGGGACTCCTACAATGAGCAGTTCTTC
cdr3_aa: CASSVGRRDSYNEQFF

d_call: NA
v_call: TRBV30
clone_size: NA
j_call: TRBJ1-1
cdr3_nt: TGTGCCTGGATGGACAAACCGTGGGACACTGAAGCTTTCTTT
cdr3_aa: CAWMDKPWDTEAFF

d_call: NA
v_call: TRBV19
clone_size: NA
j_call: TRBJ1-1
cdr3_nt: TGTGCCAGTACCAGGGGGAACACTGAAGCTTTCTTT
cdr3_aa: CASTRGNTEAFF

d_call: TRBD2
v_call: TRBV10-1
clone_size: NA
j_call: TRBJ2-2
cdr3_nt: TGCGCCAGCAGTCTAGCGGGTACCGGGGAGCTGTTTTTT
cdr3_aa: CASSLAGTGELFF

d_call: TRBD1
v_call: TRBV19
clone_size: NA
j_call: TRBJ1-3
cdr3_nt: TGTGCCAGGGATTGGGGACAGGGACCCGTATACAACTCTGGAAACACCATATATTTT
cdr3_aa: CARDWGQGPVYNSGNTIYF

d_call: TRBD1
v_call: TRBV2
clone_size: NA
j_call: TRBJ1-5
cdr3_nt: TGTGCCAGCAGTGTTAGGGGACAGGGAAGCGTGCGCAATCAGCCCCAGCATTTT
cdr3_aa: CASSVRGQGSVRNQPQHF

d_call: TRBD1
v_call: TRBV11-3
clone_size: NA
j_call: TRBJ1-2
cdr3_nt: TGTGCCAGCAGCTTAGATTTCGGACAGGGGGTTCCTGTTGGCTACACCTTC
cdr3_aa: CASSLDFGQGVPVGYTF

d_call: TRBD1
v_call: TRBV6-1
clone_size: NA
j_call: TRBJ1-5
cdr3_nt: TGTGCCAGCAGTGAGGACAGGGATCAGCCCCAGCATTTT
cdr3_aa: CASSEDRDQPQHF

d_call: NA
v_call: TRBV5-6
clone_size: NA
j_call: TRBJ2-7
cdr3_nt: TGTGCCAGCAGCCGCCGGGGGTCCGGTGGATCCTACGAGCAGTACTTC
cdr3_aa: CASSRRGSGGSYEQYF

d_call: TRBD1
v_call: TRBV3-1/TRBV3-2
clone_size: once
j_call: TRBJ2-7
cdr3_nt: TGTGCCAGCAGCGATGGGACAGGGTCCTACGAGCAGTACTTC
cdr3_aa: CASSDGTGSYEQYF

d_call: TRBD1
v_call: TRBV15
clone_size: NA
j_call: TRBJ1-6
cdr3_nt: TGTGCCACCAGCAGGACCGGGACAGACACTTCACCCCTCCACTTT
cdr3_aa: CATSRTGTDTSPLHF

d_call: NA
v_call: TRBV30
clone_size: NA
j_call: TRBJ1-5
cdr3_nt: TGTGCCTGGAGTAGGGGCAGTCGGCAGCCCCAGCATTTT
cdr3_aa: CAWSRGSRQPQHF

d_call: NA
v_call: TRBV30
clone_size: NA
j_call: TRBJ2-7
cdr3_nt: TGTGCCTGGAGCGGAACACAGGGAATCCCCTACGAGCAGTACTTC
cdr3_aa: CAWSGTQGIPYEQYF

d_call: NA
v_call: TRBV4-1
clone_size: NA
j_call: TRBJ1-1
cdr3_nt: TGCGCCAGCAGCCAAGAGGACAGCCTTAACACTGAAGCTTTCTTT
cdr3_aa: CASSQEDSLNTEAFF

d_call: TRBD2
v_call: TRBV6-2/TRBV6-3
clone_size: NA
j_call: TRBJ2-1
cdr3_nt: TGTGCCAGCAGTCCCGGGACTAGAGGGCGGTCCTACAATGAGCAGTTCTTC
cdr3_aa: CASSPGTRGRSYNEQFF

d_call: NA
v_call: TRBV14
clone_size: NA
j_call: TRBJ2-3
cdr3_nt: TGTGCCAGCAGCCAGCAGAGGGGGACAAGCACAGATACGCAGTATTTT
cdr3_aa: CASSQQRGTSTDTQYF

d_call: TRBD1
v_call: TRBV18
clone_size: NA
j_call: TRBJ1-2
cdr3_nt: TGTGCCAGCTCCGATAGACAGGGGTCCTATGGCTACACCTTC
cdr3_aa: CASSDRQGSYGYTF

d_call: NA
v_call: TRBV7-8
clone_size: NA
j_call: TRBJ1-6
cdr3_nt: TGTGCCAGCAGCTTAGCGCGGTTAGGAAATTCACCCCTCCACTTT
cdr3_aa: CASSLARLGNSPLHF

d_call: TRBD2
v_call: TRBV19
clone_size: NA
j_call: TRBJ2-3
cdr3_nt: TGTGCCAGTAGACCTAGCGGGTCACTCACAGATACGCAGTATTTT
cdr3_aa: CASRPSGSLTDTQYF

d_call: TRBD1
v_call: TRBV6-6
clone_size: NA
j_call: TRBJ1-2
cdr3_nt: TGTGCCAGCAGTTCCCAACGACAGGGACTTAACTATGGCTACACCTTC
cdr3_aa: CASSSQRQGLNYGYTF

d_call: TRBD2
v_call: TRBV6-5
clone_size: once
j_call: TRBJ2-1
cdr3_nt: TGTGCCAGCAGCTTAGCGGGGGGTTACAATGAGCAGTTCTTC
cdr3_aa: CASSLAGGYNEQFF

d_call: NA
v_call: TRBV6-5
clone_size: NA
j_call: TRBJ1-1
cdr3_nt: TGTGCCAGCAGTTACTCGGACAGTTTGAACACTGAAGCTTTCTTT
cdr3_aa: CASSYSDSLNTEAFF

d_call: NA
v_call: TRBV7-2
clone_size: NA
j_call: TRBJ2-3
cdr3_nt: TGTGCCAGCAGCTTAGTCAGGACGCGGGGCACAGATACGCAGTATTTT
cdr3_aa: CASSLVRTRGTDTQYF

d_call: TRBD1
v_call: TRBV7-8
clone_size: NA
j_call: TRBJ2-1
cdr3_nt: TGTGCCAGCAGCTTGGACAGGGGGCAGGATGAGCAGTTCTTC
cdr3_aa: CASSLDRGQDEQFF

d_call: NA
v_call: TRBV3-1/TRBV3-2
clone_size: NA
j_call: TRBJ1-1
cdr3_nt: TGTGCCAGCAGCCATGCGGCGCAAAACACTGAAGCTTTCTTT
cdr3_aa: CASSHAAQNTEAFF

d_call: TRBD1
v_call: TRBV6-5
clone_size: NA
j_call: TRBJ2-5
cdr3_nt: TGTGCCAGCAGCCCGGACAGGGGGCGCAGGGAGACCCAGTACTTC
cdr3_aa: CASSPDRGRRETQYF

d_call: TRBD1
v_call: TRBV7-9
clone_size: NA
j_call: TRBJ1-2
cdr3_nt: TGTGCCAGCAGCTTTTGGGACAGGGGGCGCCTTGACTATGGCTACACCTTC
cdr3_aa: CASSFWDRGRLDYGYTF

d_call: NA
v_call: TRBV18
clone_size: NA
j_call: TRBJ1-1
cdr3_nt: TGTGCCAGCTCACCGGGGCAGGGTCGTTGGAACACTGAAGCTTTCTTT
cdr3_aa: CASSPGQGRWNTEAFF

d_call: TRBD1
v_call: TRBV6-5
clone_size: NA
j_call: TRBJ2-7
cdr3_nt: TGTGCCAGCAGGGAGGACAGGGGCCCTTTCTACGAGCAGTACTTC
cdr3_aa: CASREDRGPFYEQYF

d_call: NA
v_call: TRBV4-3
clone_size: NA
j_call: TRBJ2-1
cdr3_nt: TGCGCCAGCAGCCAAGATAGCCTCCCTGGGTCCTACAATGAGCAGTTCTTC
cdr3_aa: CASSQDSLPGSYNEQFF

d_call: TRBD1
v_call: TRBV5-4
clone_size: NA
j_call: TRBJ2-3
cdr3_nt: TGTGCCAGCAGCTTGTCGGCAGGGGGCAACACAGATACGCAGTATTTT
cdr3_aa: CASSLSAGGNTDTQYF

d_call: TRBD2
v_call: TRBV6-5
clone_size: once
j_call: TRBJ2-3
cdr3_nt: TGTGCCAGCAGATTTAGCGGGAGCCGCACAGATACGCAGTATTTT
cdr3_aa: CASRFSGSRTDTQYF

d_call: NA
v_call: TRBV19
clone_size: few
j_call: TRBJ1-1
cdr3_nt: TGTGCCAGTATCAATGCCGGGAGGTCGGCTGAAGCTTTCTTT
cdr3_aa: CASINAGRSAEAFF

d_call: NA
v_call: TRBV27
clone_size: NA
j_call: TRBJ2-2
cdr3_nt: TGTGCCAGCAGAACCCTAAACGGGGAGCTGTTTTTT
cdr3_aa: CASRTLNGELFF

d_call: NA
v_call: TRBV5-1
clone_size: NA
j_call: TRBJ1-3
cdr3_nt: TGCGCCAGCAGCTTGCAAGGGGACTCTGGAAACACCATATATTTT
cdr3_aa: CASSLQGDSGNTIYF

d_call: TRBD1
v_call: TRBV5-1
clone_size: few
j_call: TRBJ1-5
cdr3_nt: TGCGCCAGCAGCTTGGTGGGACAGGGGATATATCAGCCCCAGCATTTT
cdr3_aa: CASSLVGQGIYQPQHF

d_call: TRBD1
v_call: TRBV6-5
clone_size: NA
j_call: TRBJ1-1
cdr3_nt: TGTGCCAGCAGTTATTCACCGGGACAGAGTAATAAAGCTTTCTTT
cdr3_aa: CASSYSPGQSNKAFF

d_call: TRBD2
v_call: TRBV10-2
clone_size: few
j_call: TRBJ2-7
cdr3_nt: TGCGCCAGCAGTGAGAAGCACGGGGGGAAACAGTACTTC
cdr3_aa: CASSEKHGGKQYF

d_call: TRBD1
v_call: TRBV4-1
clone_size: once
j_call: TRBJ2-7
cdr3_nt: TGCGCCAGCAGCCAAGATGATAAAAGGGACAGTGCTTACGAGCAGTACTTC
cdr3_aa: CASSQDDKRDSAYEQYF

d_call: NA
v_call: TRBV19
clone_size: NA
j_call: TRBJ2-1
cdr3_nt: TGTGCCAGTAGCTCGTATCTAGTGTCCAATGAGCAGTTCTTC
cdr3_aa: CASSSYLVSNEQFF

d_call: NA
v_call: TRBV3-1/TRBV3-2
clone_size: NA
j_call: TRBJ1-5
cdr3_nt: TGTGCCAGCAGCCCCAGGGTTAATCAGCCCCAGCATTTT
cdr3_aa: CASSPRVNQPQHF

d_call: TRBD2
v_call: TRBV7-9
clone_size: NA
j_call: TRBJ2-1
cdr3_nt: TGTGCCACGGGTCGGGGCGGGAGTTCCTACAATGAGCAGTTCTTC
cdr3_aa: CATGRGGSSYNEQFF

d_call: NA
v_call: TRBV5-1
clone_size: once
j_call: TRBJ2-2
cdr3_nt: TGCGCCAGCAGCTTAGGGGGTCAATACACCGGGGAGCTGTTTTTT
cdr3_aa: CASSLGGQYTGELFF

d_call: TRBD2
v_call: TRBV4-1
clone_size: NA
j_call: TRBJ2-3
cdr3_nt: TGCGCCAGCAGCCAGACCTCGGGAGGACATGATACGCAGTATTTT
cdr3_aa: CASSQTSGGHDTQYF

d_call: TRBD1
v_call: TRBV18
clone_size: NA
j_call: TRBJ1-2
cdr3_nt: TGTGCCAGCTCAAAACCGGGACAGAGTTTGGATGGCTACACCTTC
cdr3_aa: CASSKPGQSLDGYTF

d_call: TRBD1
v_call: TRBV18
clone_size: NA
j_call: TRBJ1-2
cdr3_nt: TGTGCCAGCTCACGGGACAGGGCCTCTAACTATGGCTACACCTTC
cdr3_aa: CASSRDRASNYGYTF

d_call: NA
v_call: TRBV5-8
clone_size: few
j_call: TRBJ1-5
cdr3_nt: TGTGCCAGCAGCTTGGTGATGTGGGCGACAGTTGATCAGCCCCAGCATTTT
cdr3_aa: CASSLVMWATVDQPQHF

d_call: NA
v_call: TRBV7-8
clone_size: once
j_call: TRBJ1-1
cdr3_nt: TGTGCCAGCAGCCCCAGGACAGAACTGAACACTGAAGCTTTCTTT
cdr3_aa: CASSPRTELNTEAFF

d_call: NA
v_call: TRBV27
clone_size: NA
j_call: TRBJ1-5
cdr3_nt: TGTGCCAGCAGTTTAGTCAGGGATGGCAATCAGCCCCAGCATTTT
cdr3_aa: CASSLVRDGNQPQHF

d_call: NA
v_call: TRBV27
clone_size: NA
j_call: TRBJ2-7
cdr3_nt: TGTGCCAGCAGTCTCGTGAGCTCCTACGAGCAGTACTTC
cdr3_aa: CASSLVSSYEQYF

d_call: NA
v_call: TRBV23-1
clone_size: NA
j_call: TRBJ1-5
cdr3_nt: TGCGCCAGCAGTCATCAACAGGGAGGCAATCAGCCCCAGCATTTT
cdr3_aa: CASSHQQGGNQPQHF